This entry concerns a single T cell receptor (beta chain). Its specificity is not known. This sample is part of a study of graft-versus-host responses after intestinal transplantation. Overall study context: The transplants performed in recipients were multivisceral, liver-intestinal, or isolated intestinal. Anti-thymocyte globulin induction was given to all recipients, followed by tacrolimus and steroids for around three years.

Study-level points and caveats: Allografts of one patient group, those with graft-donor T cell macrochimerism, had high graft-versus-host to host-versus-graft clonal ratios.

Profiling relied on immunoSEQ multiplex PCR, and the TCRdb table lists in-frame clones only, not all of them. This table has over 40,000 clones, 85% to 95% appearing once. V was pared by 4 bases and J by 5 bases, with 21 bases between. Germline V gene sequence: CDR1 SGHDN, CDR2 FVKESK. The CDR3 extends over 17 amino acids. This sequence joins TRBV14 and TRBJ2-1; TRBD2 might be the D (6 bases). The sequence derives from a human donor who was the organ donor for an intestinal transplant. The source material was unstimulated CD8+ T cells sorted from spleen or lymph node cells, sampled before transplant. For the CDR3, the DNA is TGTGCCAGCAGCCCCCAGGTGGGGGGACGAGAGGACAATGAGCAGTTCTTC. This gives the protein CASSPQVGGREDNEQFF.